This record looks at one T cell receptor beta chain sequence and its context. The antigen is not known. Method: immunoSEQ multiplex PCR; TCRdb's copy keeps in-frame clones and lacks some. The sample has 150,000 to 200,000 clones; 85% are singletons. The donors were members of the roughly 120-subject validation cohort (separate from the approximately 670-subject first cohort). The sample is drawn from a study of cytomegalovirus exposure and HLA in healthy donors. Study observations and caveats: CMV antigen specificity was confirmed in vitro for three CMV-associated chains.

J gave up 0 bases and V 0 bases, and 3 bases lay outside the gene matches. From germline, CDR1 is SGHRS and CDR2 YFSETQ. This CDR3 comprises 16 residues. This chain links TRBV5-1 with TRBJ2-3; 8 bases align to TRBD2. Material for sequencing was PBMCs. The clonotype comes from a young man in good health and CMV-seropositive. The CDR3 nucleotides read TGCGCCAGCAGCTTGGGGGCTAGCGGGAGCACAGATACGCAGTATTTT. This sequence encodes CASSLGASGSTDTQYF.